The T cell receptor beta chain under discussion was sequenced for a study of T cells in Graves' hyperthyroidism and ophthalmopathy (dated by TCRdb to about 2019). Background for the entire study: TCR V-J signatures able to tell the groups apart were searched for in a discovery cohort of some 100 patients, of whom 43 had Graves' ophthalmopathy and under 65 had stable Graves' hyperthyroidism. The paper reports TCR Vbeta CDR3 sequencing of 140 or so peripheral blood samples: some 44 ophthalmopathy, about 75 hyperthyroidism and around 17 progressor patients. Prospective prediction of ophthalmopathy was tested in an independent validation cohort of fewer than 20 hyperthyroidism patients and 17 patients who later progressed to ophthalmopathy. After blood sampling, hyperthyroidism patients were treated with methimazole at a starting dose of 30 mg daily, and ophthalmopathy patients were treated with high-dose intravenous methylprednisolone. The study also compared thyroid tissue and blood T-cell repertoires from about 6 Graves' hyperthyroidism patients. The approximately 95 discovery patients were divided at random into training and test sets in a 7:3 ratio.

Via the germline V gene (reference sequence), CDR1 is SEHNR and CDR2 FQNEAQ. From the cysteine through the phenylalanine, the CDR3 covers 15 amino acids. Left in the record is the CDR3 DNA by itself, 45 bases read in frame from the first base. From V the trimming removes 5 bases and from J it removes 1 base, while the gene matches leave 6 bases of the junction unaccounted for. On the study overall, not on this receptor specifically: Sample size was not statistically predetermined, and blinding of investigators to group allocation was not performed. A model built on a 13 V-J signature distinguished ophthalmopathy from stable hyperthyroidism, reaching roughly 88% sensitivity and 81.08% specificity in cross-validation and 80%/75% in testing. In validation, the model predicted progression to ophthalmopathy a median of approximately 6.6 months before onset, with about 67% sensitivity and nearly 75% specificity. Most expanded thyroid clonotypes (frequency above 0.001) were also detected in blood, a finding suggesting that blood repertoires may reflect thyroid immune responses.

Exclusion was applied to patients with uncontrolled infections, other autoimmune diseases, pregnancy or lactation. Clinical symptoms, serum thyroxine and TRAb, thyroid ultrasound, and orbital computed tomography formed the basis for the diagnoses. Total RNA was extracted using Trizol reagent, and RNA quality was assessed on an Agilent 2100 Bioanalyzer. This clonotype was recorded once. Its antigen specificity is not known. No base quality information exists; no much larger clone differs at one position. One read is thin evidence. TCR beta CDR3 regions were amplified from RNA transcripts. The TCR CDR3 was subjected to a first round of RT-PCR using the HTBI primer set and the Qiagen OneStep RT-PCR kit. Libraries were constructed in a second round of multiplex PCR, after which size selection and purification were carried out. Sequencing of the libraries was done on an Illumina HiSeq2000 using paired-end 100 bp reads. Per the source publication's procedure: SOAPnuke was used to process the raw data, with reads discarded if the reads contained adapters or uncalled bases, had a mean Phred below 15, or lacked an exact constant-primer or identifier match. COPE v1.2.5 was used to merge high-quality paired reads, and clonotypes were defined as unique nucleotide sequences. MiTCR v1.1 was used to align the clonotypes against IMGT TRBV, TRBD and TRBJ reference segments. Analysis was restricted to V-J combinations with a frequency above 0.0001, which covered about 99% of repertoires. The TCS score was defined as the ratio of F50 (clonal expansion) to E x V (chaos), calculated using BLOSUM62-based TCRdist between CDR3 peptides within each V-J. Welch's t-statistics and random forest reduced several hundred V-J features to about 12, which were used in a naive Bayes classifier (R e1071). The Morisita-Horn index was used to measure how similar the thyroid and blood repertoires were. The raw public data were reprocessed by TCRdb itself: fastp quality trimming at Q25, MiXCR clonotype calling, in-frame beta chains only. Each entry merges the rows of one CDR3 protein and shows their most common DNA and genes. The V and J calls were determined by TCRdb, not by the authors. For this sample there are 500,000 to 650,000 distinct CDR3 sequences; 40% to 50% appear just once. The ten most abundant clones make up around 47% of the sample.

The V and J genes are TRBV7-9 and TRBJ2-5, and 8 junction bases match TRBD1. The receptor was isolated from an adult woman with Graves' disease, either hyperthyroidism or ophthalmopathy (not recorded which). Sequencing was done on a sample of peripheral blood or thyroid tissue (not recorded which). The CDR3 protein sequence reads: CASSPYTGGQETQYF. At the DNA level, the sequence is TGTGCCAGCAGCCCCTACACAGGGGGCCAAGAGACCCAGTACTTC.